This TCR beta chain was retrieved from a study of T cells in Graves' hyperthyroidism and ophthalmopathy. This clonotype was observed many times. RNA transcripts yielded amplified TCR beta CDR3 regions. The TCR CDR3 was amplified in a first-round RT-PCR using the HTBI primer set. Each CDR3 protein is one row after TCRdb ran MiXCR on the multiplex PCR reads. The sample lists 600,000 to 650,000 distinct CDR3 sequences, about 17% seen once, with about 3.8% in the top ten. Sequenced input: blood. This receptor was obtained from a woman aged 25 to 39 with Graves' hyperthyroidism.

The CDR3 DNA follows: TGTGCCAGCAGTTTCACAGGCCAGGCCTATCCGGACGAAGAGACCCAGTACTTC. Translation: CASSFTGQAYPDEETQYF. The chain has TRBV12-3 or TRBV12-4 and TRBJ2-5, with D maybe TRBD1 (5 bases). V was clipped by 3 bases and J by 3 bases, with 23 bases between them. The CDR3 consists of 18 residues.